The present entry profiles one TCR beta chain with its context. The antigen is unknown. This entry comes from a study of T cell repertoires in cytomegalovirus infection. Germline V gene lookup returns CDR1 LGHNA and CDR2 YNFKEQ. The CDR3 length is 15 residues. The germline V and J ends were trimmed by 1 base and 4 bases, with 13 bases remaining between them. A single record per CDR3 protein comes from TCRdb applying MiXCR to the reads. The data hold 750,000 to 950,000 distinct CDR3 sequences, with 25% to 35% observed a single time. The input for sequencing was cultured CD8+ T cells from PBMCs, taken from culture after CMV antigen stimulation. The rearrangement joins TRBV4-2 to TRBJ1-2; D remains unclear. The clonotype was recovered from a human donor in good health (CMV status not recorded). Some clones in this sample may be carry-over from other donors' samples. This chain's CDR3 is CASSQGEGSGYGYTF. DNA for the CDR3: TGTGCCAGCAGCCAAGGAGAGGGATCGGGCTATGGCTACACCTTC.